This TCR beta chain was sequenced during a study of blood T cells in healthy people across ages (dated by TCRdb to between 2015 and 2017). Background on the whole study: Template switching captured roughly one uniquely barcoded TCR beta cDNA molecule per two T cells in model experiments. To track age-related changes in TCR beta repertoire diversity, the study relied on deep sequencing normalized with unique cDNA molecular identifiers. Four age groups were formed from the donors: young (average about 16 years), middle-aged (approximately 40), aged (around 62) and long-lived (about 80). To avoid experimental bias, donors of different ages were spread randomly across the sequencing lanes. Using the same blood draw, the study looked at two additional independent replicas of 1 million unique cDNA reads for two donors, one aged 18 to 29 and the other aged 80 or older.

The donors were around 39 Caucasian individuals from Russia, aged roughly 6 to 95 years, who were systemically healthy. Each donor gave ten milliliters of peripheral blood, collected into EDTA-treated Vacutainer tubes. PBMCs were isolated by Ficoll-Paque density-gradient centrifugation, with at least 6.5 million obtained per sample. Trizol reagent was used to extract total RNA from the PBMCs, yielding at least 5.5 micrograms per sample. The percentages of naive CD45RAhigh/CD27high T cells were determined by flow cytometry on a PBMC aliquot from every donor. The CDR3 holds 19 amino acids from the cysteine to the phenylalanine. The CDR3 DNA has 57 bases and is translated from base 1. Trimming leaves V shorter by 2 bases and J shorter by 0 bases, with the junction holding 9 bases beyond the gene matches. Via the germline V gene (reference sequence), CDR1 is LGHDT and CDR2 YNNKEL. Broad study findings and their caveats: Bulk unsorted PBMC profiling prevented conclusive comparison of naive and antigen-experienced compartments. The long-lived group showed more naive CD4+ T cells, fewer expanded clones and increased TCR diversity than the aged group, suggesting age selection. Donor CMV infection status was unknown, potentially confounding age-related changes in expanded clonotypes. A strong correlation was found between observed TCR beta diversity and the percentage of naive T cells measured by flow cytometry. As age increased, observed TCR beta diversity per million T cells dropped in a roughly linear way, and a significant reduction was already evident by age 40. Estimates of total diversity from one million sequenced T cells were regarded as lower bounds and underestimates.

The method was 5' RACE. Sequencing relied on an Illumina HiSeq 2500. A second about 7 to 11 cycle PCR used a sample-barcoded 5' primer and a J-beta primer mix. A unique molecular identifier was introduced onto each TCR beta cDNA molecule by a template-switch 5' adaptor carrying 12 random nucleotides. Each sample yielded at least 2.5 million CDR3-containing paired-end reads. First-strand cDNA synthesis was performed from all RNA using the Mint cDNA synthesis kit, with priming by a TRBC-specific oligonucleotide. All cDNA was treated with uracil-DNA glycosylase and then went through a first 18-cycle PCR with the universal primers M1SS and BC2_uni_R. As for the authors' bioinformatics: For normalization, 1 million high-quality reads, each with a distinct molecular identifier, were randomly selected from each sample. Reads sharing molecular identifiers were discarded rather than binned into consensus sequences. MiTCR, set to a Q25 quality threshold and the strictest error-elimination algorithm, was used for CDR3 identification, clonotype clustering and error correction. A nonparametric unseen species model using Euler transformation provided a lower-bound estimate of total TCR beta diversity. TCRdb handled the public reads itself, with Q25 trimming in fastp and clone calling in MiXCR, and kept productive beta chains. Rows merge per CDR3 protein into single entries with the most common DNA and genes. These V and J calls rely on TCRdb rather than the paper's analysis. This sample holds over a million distinct CDR3 sequences; roughly 64% were observed only once. Over 5.5% of the sample is taken by the ten largest.

About this clonotype itself: It has no known antigen specificity. No quality values exist for individual bases; no much larger clone is one base distant.

The sequence joins TRBV3-1 to TRBJ2-3; 12 bases in the junction line up with TRBD2. Sequenced sample: blood. This clonotype was sampled from a young man in good health. The CDR3 reads as follows: CASSQPVGTSGPSTDTQYF. The DNA sequence is given as TGTGCCAGCAGCCAACCCGTGGGGACTAGCGGGCCAAGCACAGATACGCAGTATTTT.